This T cell receptor (beta chain) was found in a study of cytomegalovirus exposure and HLA in healthy donors (dated by TCRdb to 2016 to 2017). With respect to the entire study: An earlier analysis of roughly 500 of the donors reported 276 Gb of sequence data and some 110 million unique TCR beta sequences obtained from approximately 180 million T cells. Roughly 300 gigabases of sequencing data and 70 million to 85 million unique TCR sequences were included in an early release covering about 620 HLA-typed donors. The genetic ancestry cluster associated with self-reported Caucasian donors included about 81% of the roughly 400 genotyped donors. The aim of the study was to test whether cataloging public T cell receptors could identify signatures of past pathogen exposure. The study used immunosequencing to profile the T cell repertoires of several hundred subjects and linked those repertoires to cytomegalovirus serostatus. Along with the roughly 710-subject first cohort, a separate validation cohort of 120 different subjects was used. To predict cytomegalovirus infection status, the study brought together high-throughput TCR immunosequencing, statistical association of individual TCRs with disease status, and machine learning. To study patterns of TCR occurrence, a later analysis re-analyzed previously published TCR beta repertoires from 500 to 850 donors and added high-resolution HLA genotyping. Rather than using new phenotypic data, the later analysis identified candidate immune exposures from TCR beta sequences and from how often those sequences occurred across donors. To decide whether each TCR beta V gene segment behaved as functional or pseudogenic, an earlier analysis of some 600 of the donors relied on high-throughput TCR beta sequencing. Donor age, sex, ethnicity and CMV serostatus were compiled alongside the repertoire data. A later genetic analysis used genome-wide SNP genotypes for about 65% of the roughly 670 donors, treating that subset as a discovery cohort. All discovery cohort repertoires had been generated using a single sequencing platform. Class I and class II HLA loci were covered by the typing at four-digit resolution. The number of typed donors differed by locus: roughly 629-630 for A, B, C, DRB1 and DQB1; 500 to 550 for DQA1; some 610 for DPA1; and about 450 for DPB1. Several DR-DQ haplotypes were handled as single units for association and clustering because linkage in the cohort was strong. Among over 350 genotyped donors of the cohort, an average of about 240,000 unique TCR beta nucleotide sequences were sequenced per donor, roughly 20% of them non-productive.

The cohort comprised around 690 healthy bone marrow donors. Cohort members were all nominally healthy when sampled, although unrecorded immune exposures were likely present. The donor tested CMV seronegative and was one of the 352 seronegative cohort members. Each donor provided a peripheral blood sample, and peripheral blood mononuclear cells were used for TCR beta sequencing. The Qiagen DNeasy Blood Extraction Kit was used to extract genomic DNA from the blood cell samples. Beyond this particular receptor, the publication reports: In a later analysis, HLA-associated TCR beta chains were found to be more clonally expanded and to have lower generation probabilities than equally common non-associated chains. Presence/absence analyses assumed roughly uniform sequencing depth across donors, an assumption that may not hold. A total of 164 TCR beta chains were listed by the study as associated with cytomegalovirus. The classifier was reported to diagnose cytomegalovirus status with high specificity and sensitivity in both the original cohort and the validation cohort. V-gene and J-gene trimming of TCR beta chains was associated with a missense DCLRE1C variant in a later genetic analysis, and the association was replicated in an independent cohort. In an earlier analysis of 587 of the donors, most TCR beta V segments appeared in productive rearrangements about 87% or about 30% of the time, broadly matching IMGT annotations. Several of the top co-occurrence clusters appeared to be linked to parvovirus B19, influenza, CMV and Epstein-Barr virus, according to a later analysis. According to a later genetic analysis, donors in an Asian-associated ancestry cluster had fewer N-insertions in productive TCRs than the approximately 610-donor mean. According to the authors, the approach could potentially be generalized to other disease states and immunological phenotypes. Most TCR sequences were observed very rarely across donors, whereas some public TCRs were present in many individuals. Three of the identified cytomegalovirus-associated TCR beta chains were confirmed in vitro to be specific for cytomegalovirus antigens. A later analysis associated approximately 17,000 TCR beta sequences with specific HLA alleles at a false discovery rate of 0.05. For the cohort, immune exposure information was limited to CMV serostatus. Because HLA typing was unavailable for some donors at each locus, only the typed subset was used in association tests. A further reported finding was that TCR beta sequences accurately predicted the HLA-A and HLA-B alleles for most subjects in the first cohort. A cluster of highly shared sequence variants was judged likely to represent a technical artifact of the sequencing pipeline. The 87-base-pair reads could not distinguish some IMGT-functional V segments, including TRBV6-2 and TRBV6-3, so those segments were excluded. In this cohort, only TCR beta chains were sequenced, and detectable features were limited by the absence of alpha or paired-chain data. In a later analysis, TCR association rates were found to vary across HLA loci, with the most associated TCRs seen for DRB1 alleles and the fewest for HLA-C alleles. Correlated functional status among segregating V segments might reflect linkage disequilibrium, but an unknown experimental factor could not be ruled out. Because counts were too low, around 17 rarely observed V segments, including chromosome 9 orphons, were left out of the earlier analysis of approximately 580 of the donors. Strong co-occurrence of HLA alleles, especially DR and DQ, made assigning TCR associations to individual alleles difficult. A later analysis found that most CMV-associated TCR beta chains appeared HLA-restricted, with HLA associations seemingly driven largely by CMV exposure.

CDR1 is given as SEHNR and CDR2 as FQNEAQ, both from the germline V gene (reference sequence). The CDR3 runs 15 amino acids, cysteine and phenylalanine included. Kept here is only the CDR3 DNA, which spans 45 bases and is read in frame from base 1. With regard to this clone: This clone's antigen is unknown. At one end, the junction sequence differs from germline, possibly due to a read error.

The library was prepared using the immunoSEQ multiplex PCR assay. For the multiplex PCR, a mixture combining 60 forward primers for TCR Vbeta segments and 13 reverse primers for TCR Jbeta segments was used. A multiplex PCR assay on genomic DNA amplified the CDR3 region of rearranged TCR beta genes. The amplified TCR beta libraries were sequenced on the Illumina HiSeq System as 87-base-pair reads. The published analysis was carried out like this. A later analysis counted about 76 million unique TCR beta chains across the 690 or so repertoires, and around 9.9 million of these chains were shared by at least two donors. To remove PCR and sequencing errors, raw reads were error-corrected and collapsed into unique sequences using a nearest-neighbor algorithm that merged closely related sequences. CDR3 sequences were aligned to IMGT reference sequences to assign V, D and J gene segments. Each retained sequence needed at least a six-nucleotide match to both a V gene segment and a J gene segment. Rearrangements were called productive when the CDR3 lacked stop codons and stayed in frame with V and J; all others were non-productive. CDR3 was defined according to IMGT convention as the region running from the second conserved V-encoded cysteine to the conserved J-encoded phenylalanine. The earlier analysis of about 590 of the donors excluded sequences that lacked an unambiguous match to a single V gene segment. In an earlier analysis of a few hundred of the donors, V segments were called functional above 56.7% productive rearrangements and were called segregating when the between-donor standard deviation exceeded 5%. A statistical classification framework was built for diagnosing cytomegalovirus status from the catalog of TCR beta chain sequences. In a later analysis, TCR nucleotide sequences were compared against IMGT/GENE-DB human TR gene sequences so that V and J genes could be assigned. Using the TCRdist pipeline, a later analysis assigned CDR3 sequences along with most-parsimonious VDJ recombination scenarios. A later analysis defined each TCR beta chain by its CDR3 amino acid sequence plus V-gene family, and excluded reads lacking a unique V-gene family. To address suspected cross-contamination and a sequencing artifact, a later analysis removed under 600 highly shared, low-generation-probability nucleotide sequences. A later analysis calculated a clonal expansion index for each public chain from normalized within-repertoire ranks of inferred template counts. In a later analysis, generation probabilities were computed using a VDJ recombination model fitted to out-of-frame rearrangements, and the results were checked against IGoR. In a later analysis, hypergeometric tests were used to score TCR-TCR, TCR-HLA and TCR-CMV co-occurrence, with a repertoire-size bias correction applied to TCR pairs. In a later analysis, false discovery rates were estimated by permuting HLA or CMV assignments 20 times. In a later analysis, co-occurring TCRs were grouped using DBSCAN, and TCRdist sequence similarity was added for clustering within HLA-allele-positive subsets. Repertoires with fewer than 30,000 or more than 120,000 public chains were left out of co-occurrence clustering, as were about 5 repertoires with anomalous nucleotide sharing. The table comes from immuneACCESS by way of TCRdb, which keeps in-frame sequences with V and J called. Part of the clones is missing from these tables; in studies checked, under half for an unresolved V gene and the rest for unknown reasons. V and J calls plus clone size are reproduced from that table; the DNA served to infer D and trimming. The sample table shows over 150,000 clones, and about four fifths are seen once. Clones ranked in the top ten supply about 12% of the sample.

This sequence uses TRBV7-9 and TRBJ2-2, with 9 bases aligning to TRBD1. This clonotype originated in a woman between 50 and 59 years old in good health and CMV-seronegative. Material: PBMCs. This receptor carries the CDR3 CSSSLGTGRIGELFF. The DNA is TGTTCCAGCAGCTTAGGGACAGGGAGGATCGGGGAGCTGTTTTTT.